Listed here are 28 T cell receptor beta chains from one sample, sequenced in a study of control samples from healthy donors and cancer patients. Assay used: immunoSEQ multiplex PCR; TCRdb lists only in-frame clones, some missing. This sample carries about 100,000 clones, more than 85% of them seen once, and the ten largest clones take 15% to 20%. The specimen was blood. These receptors all stem from a woman aged 45-65 years in good health.

V is TRBV19 and J is TRBJ1-1; D unclear. V was pared by 6 bases and J by 5 bases, with 10 bases between. Germline CDR1 reads LNHDA; CDR2 reads SQIVND (reference sequence). The CDR3 totals 12 residues. The CDR3 region is CASRQYGTEAFF. CDR3 nucleotides: TGTGCCAGTAGGCAGTACGGTACTGAAGCTTTCTTT.

This chain uses TRBV5-1 with TRBJ2-5; a weak D match, TRBD2 (5 bases). V was clipped by 0 bases and J by 2 bases, with 14 bases between them. The CDR3 is 16 amino acids. Germline V lookup: CDR1 SGHRS, CDR2 YFSETQ. The CDR3 DNA reads TGCGCCAGCAGCTTGGGGGTAGCGACTCCGCAAGAGACCCAGTACTTC. Translation: CASSLGVATPQETQYF.

In DNA form, the CDR3 reads TGTGCCAGCAGCCGGGACGGGGAGCTGTTTTTT. As protein: CASSRDGELFF. The chain carries TRBV7-9 and TRBJ2-2, with D perhaps TRBD2 (5 bases). V lost 5 bases, J lost 7 bases, and 5 bases lay in between. The CDR3 runs 11 residues. In germline, CDR1 is SEHNR, CDR2 FQNEAQ (reference sequence). The full variable domain, with the rest looked up from reference TRBV7-9 and TRBJ2-2, is DTGVSQNPRHKITKRGQNVTFRCDPISEHNRLYWYRQTLGQGPEFLTYFQNEAQLEKSRLLSDRFSAERPKGSFSTLEIQRTEQGDSAMYLCASSRDGELFFGEGSRLTVL.

The chain joins TRBV4-3 to TRBJ2-3; possibly TRBD1 or TRBD2 for D (5 bases each). Germline V gene lookup returns CDR1 LGHNA and CDR2 YSLEER. Trimming took off 2 bases at V and 4 bases at J, with 19 bases between the two ends. The CDR3 runs to 17 residues. Written as DNA, the CDR3 is TGCGCCAGCAGCCAAAACGAGGGGCGAGGGCGGCCAGATACGCAGTATTTT. Residues: CASSQNEGRGRPDTQYF.

This clone showed up just once. The chain uses TRBV5-1 and TRBJ2-3, with 8 nucleotides matching TRBD1. This CDR3 contains 19 residues. V gave up 2 bases and J gave up 4 bases; unmatched junction bases: 18. The germline V gene has CDR1 SGHRS and CDR2 YFSETQ. The CDR3 spells CASSFIFRGTGGPADTQYF. CDR3 coding DNA: TGCGCCAGCAGCTTCATTTTTAGGGGCACAGGGGGTCCCGCAGATACGCAGTATTTT. Variable domain in full (rest from reference TRBV5-1 and TRBJ2-3): KAGVTQTPRYLIKTRGQQVTLSCSPISGHRSVSWYQQTPGQGLQFLFEYFSETQRNKGNFPGRFSGRQFSNSRSEMNVSTLELGDSALYLCASSFIFRGTGGPADTQYFGPGTRLTVL.

The chain uses TRBV29-1 and TRBJ2-2; 7 nucleotides agree with TRBD2. Trimming at V came to 7 bases and at J to 5 bases, leaving 19 bases not matched to a gene. Germline V lookup: CDR1 SQVTM, CDR2 ANQGSEA. This CDR3 comprises 17 residues. CDR3 residues: CSAHINRGGLRTGELFF. CDR3 in DNA: TGCAGCGCCCACATAAATCGGGGAGGGCTACGAACCGGGGAGCTGTTTTTT.

The chain carries TRBV27 and TRBJ2-7; tentatively, D is TRBD2 (6 bases). V dropped 4 bases and J dropped 5 bases, with 15 bases sitting between them. CDR3 length: 14 residues. Per the germline V gene, CDR1 is MNHEY and CDR2 is SMNVEV (reference sequence). For the CDR3, the DNA is TGTGCCAGCAGTTCCGGGACTGTCTTCCACGAGCAGTACTTC. Its protein is CASSSGTVFHEQYF.

This chain uses TRBV27 with TRBJ1-2; D is unresolved. CDR1 and CDR2 (germline): MNHEY, SMNVEV (reference sequence). CDR3 size: 13 residues. Trimming left V 5 bases short and J 5 bases short, with 12 bases between. CDR3 sequence reads: CASSITPGYGYTF. For the CDR3, the DNA is TGTGCCAGCAGTATAACCCCGGGGTATGGCTACACCTTC.

Only one count was recorded for this clone. The gene calls are TRBV6-5 and TRBJ2-5; 11 positions match TRBD1. There are 14 residues in the CDR3. Germline lookup yields CDR1 MNHEY and CDR2 SVGAGI. Losses at the gene ends were 6 bases for V and 4 bases for J; bases not matched to a gene: 4. Written as DNA, the CDR3 is TGTGCCAGCAGGGACAGGGGGCAGTTAGAGACCCAGTACTTC. It encodes CASRDRGQLETQYF.

The rearrangement links TRBV6-5 to TRBJ1-2, with 7 positions matching TRBD1. Germline CDR1 MNHEY, CDR2 SVGAGI. J gave up 5 bases and V 11 bases, and 14 bases lay outside the gene matches. There are 14 residues in the CDR3. The CDR3 DNA follows: TGTGCCGGTATGAAGACAGGGAGAGGGTATGGCTACACCTTC. Protein: CAGMKTGRGYGYTF.

The chain employs TRBV5-5 and TRBJ2-5; TRBD1 agrees at 7 bases. V lost 2 bases, J lost 2 bases, and 3 bases stayed unmatched. Germline V lookup: CDR1 SGHKS, CDR2 YYEKEE (reference sequence). This CDR3 spans 14 amino acids. This CDR3 reads CASSFTGVQETQYF. CDR3 DNA sequence: TGTGCCAGCAGCTTTACAGGGGTTCAAGAGACCCAGTACTTC.

The chain is built from TRBV11-2 and TRBJ2-7; D perhaps matches TRBD1 (5 bases). This CDR3 region has 12 residues. Germline CDR1 and CDR2: SGHAT and FQNNGV. Trimming took 5 bases from V and 4 from J, leaving 9 bases between them. The CDR3 nucleotides are TGTGCCAGCAGCCCGGACACTTACGAGCAGTACTTC. It is translated as CASSPDTYEQYF. Looking up the rest from reference TRBV11-2 and TRBJ2-7 gives the full variable domain: EAGVAQSPRYKIIEKRQSVAFWCNPISGHATLYWYQQILGQGPKLLIQFQNNGVVDDSQLPKDRFSAERLKGVDSTLKIQPAKLEDSAVYLCASSPDTYEQYFGPGTRLTVT.

The chain links TRBV10-2 to TRBJ2-5, with TRBD2 as a possible D gene (6 bases). The CDR3 runs 16 residues. V lost 2 bases and J 5 bases, leaving 18 bases between the germline ends. Germline-derived CDR1 and CDR2 are WSHSY and SAAADI. The CDR3 DNA reads TGCGCCAGCAGTGAGGAGGGATACGGGAGTCGGGAGACCCAGTACTTC. Residues: CASSEEGYGSRETQYF.

V gene TRBV11-2 combines with J gene TRBJ1-2; TRBD1 agrees at 10 bases. Trimming took 5 bases from V and 6 from J; bases not matched to a gene: 9. The germline V gene encodes CDR1 SGHAT and CDR2 FQNNGV. CDR3 length: 15 amino acids. The CDR3 bases are TGTGCCAGCAGCACGCCCCGGGACAGGGGCCATGGCTACACCTTC. It is translated as CASSTPRDRGHGYTF. Variable domain in full (rest from reference TRBV11-2 and TRBJ1-2): EAGVAQSPRYKIIEKRQSVAFWCNPISGHATLYWYQQILGQGPKLLIQFQNNGVVDDSQLPKDRFSAERLKGVDSTLKIQPAKLEDSAVYLCASSTPRDRGHGYTFGSGTRLTVV.

The chain joins TRBV21-1 to TRBJ2-1; TRBD2, the table's D call, lacks a check against the DNA. TRBV21-1 has pseudogene status. The CDR3 extends over 20 amino acids. CDR3 region: CASSLAKGKSGRSSYNEQFF. DNA of the CDR3: TGTGCCAGCAGCTTAGCGAAGGGGAAAAGCGGGAGATCCTCCTACAATGAGCAGTTCTTC.

The sample holds a few counts of this clone. This chain joins TRBV7-8 and TRBJ1-6, with unresolved D. The CDR3 is 14 residues long. Germline CDR1 is SGHVS and CDR2 is FQNEAQ. Trimming pared 5 bases from V and 7 bases from J, leaving 12 bases between. This CDR3 is CASSADWLNSPLHF. In DNA, the CDR3 is TGTGCCAGCAGCGCGGACTGGCTCAATTCACCCCTCCACTTT. Drawing the rest from reference TRBV7-8 and TRBJ1-6, the complete variable domain is GAGVSQSPRYKVAKRGQDVALRCDPISGHVSLFWYQQALGQGPEFLTYFQNEAQLDKSGLPSDRFFAERPEGSVSTLKIQRTQQEDSAVYLCASSADWLNSPLHFGNGTRLTVT.

The chain combines TRBV27 with TRBJ1-5; D is uncertain. V was pared by 2 bases and J by 7 bases, with 9 bases between. The CDR3 runs to 13 residues. Germline-derived CDR1 and CDR2 are MNHEY and SMNVEV (reference sequence). The CDR3 spells CASSLGAGQPQHF. The CDR3 DNA follows: TGTGCCAGCAGTTTAGGTGCGGGGCAGCCCCAGCATTTT.

The gene calls are TRBV4-3 and TRBJ2-2; D call uncertain. The CDR3 consists of 15 residues. Between the trimmed V and J ends, which lost 4 bases and 0 bases, there was a span of 9 bases. Per germline, CDR1 LGHNA and CDR2 YSLEER. The CDR3 protein is CASSRTGPNTGELFF. CDR3 nucleotides: TGCGCCAGCAGCCGAACCGGGCCGAACACCGGGGAGCTGTTTTTT.

This clone was seen more than once but under ten times. V is TRBV2 and J is TRBJ1-5, with D hard to call. This CDR3 spans 13 amino acids. The V gene's germline CDR1 is SNHLY and CDR2 FYNNEI. Trimming shortened V by 2 bases and J by 5 bases, and 7 bases separated the two germline ends. The CDR3 reads CASSEQSYQPQHF. The CDR3 nucleotides are TGTGCCAGCAGTGAACAAAGTTATCAGCCCCAGCATTTT.

The CDR3 DNA reads as TGTGCCAGCAGAACTGGAGGCAGCTCCTATAATTCACCCCTCCACTTT. It yields the protein CASRTGGSSYNSPLHF. The rearrangement links TRBV2 to TRBJ1-6; D is undetermined. Germline CDR1 reads SNHLY; CDR2 reads FYNNEI. The CDR3 consists of 16 residues. Deletions cut 6 bases from V and 0 bases from J, with 12 bases between.

This sequence joins TRBV5-1 and TRBJ1-1; 9 bases align to TRBD1. CDR1 and CDR2 (germline): SGHRS, YFSETQ. The CDR3 is 15 amino acids. Trimming took 4 bases from V and 0 from J; bases not matched to a gene: 4. The CDR3 bases are TGCGCCAGCAGCAAGGGACAGGGATTGAACACTGAAGCTTTCTTT. This codes for CASSKGQGLNTEAFF.

V is TRBV3-1 (or the pseudogene TRBV3-2) and J is TRBJ2-7, with 9 bases fitting TRBD2. Trimming at V came to 5 bases and at J to 4 bases, leaving 6 bases not matched to a gene. This CDR3 has 14 amino acids. Per germline, CDR1 LGHDT and CDR2 YNNKEL (reference sequence). As DNA, the CDR3 is TGTGCCAGCAGCATTAGCGGGGGTAGTTACGAGCAGTACTTC. It specifies CASSISGGSYEQYF.

This chain links TRBV18 with TRBJ1-2; TRBD1 is a possible D gene (5 bases). This CDR3 spans 15 amino acids. V lost 3 bases to trimming and J lost 7 bases, with 18 bases between them. Germline V lookup: CDR1 KGHSH, CDR2 LQKENI. DNA of the CDR3: TGTGCCAGCTCACCCCGGGACGCGAGATTGGGTGGCTACACCTTC. Encoded protein: CASSPRDARLGGYTF.

V gene TRBV3-1 (or the pseudogene TRBV3-2) combines with J gene TRBJ2-7, with D perhaps being TRBD1 or TRBD2 (5 bases each). The CDR3 totals 14 residues. Germline V gene lookup returns CDR1 LGHDT and CDR2 YNNKEL (reference sequence). V gave up 7 bases and J gave up 2 bases, with 15 bases separating them. The CDR3 nucleotides read TGTGCCAGCACCCCCGGCCGGGGCCCCTACGAGCAGTACTTC. It codes for CASTPGRGPYEQYF.

In this sample, this clone turned up many times. This chain connects TRBV30 to TRBJ1-4; D ambiguous. V gave up 2 bases and J gave up 3 bases, with 16 bases separating them. CDR3 length equals 16 residues. CDR1 and CDR2 (germline): GTSNPN, SVGIG (reference sequence). As DNA, the CDR3 is TGTGCCTGGAGTTCAACAAGGACGCCACCTAATGAAAAACTGTTTTTT. Translating gives CAWSSTRTPPNEKLFF. The full variable domain, its missing parts supplied by reference TRBV30 and TRBJ1-4, is SQTIHQWPATLVQPVGSPLSLECTVEGTSNPNLYWYRQAAGRGLQLLFYSVGIGQISSEVPQNLSASRPQDRQFILSSKKLLLSDSGFYLCAWSSTRTPPNEKLFFGSGTQLSVL.

This clone was seen just once. The chain carries TRBV10-3 and TRBJ1-3; D is unclear. V shed 3 bases and J shed 0 bases, with 15 bases lying between them. The CDR3 has 17 amino acids. Looked up from germline, CDR1 is ENHRY and CDR2 is SYGVKD. The CDR3 DNA is TGTGCCATCAGTGAAAGGGAGACTAGCGCCTCTGGAAACACCATATATTTT. It encodes CAISERETSASGNTIYF.

The chain has TRBV2 and TRBJ2-3, with D uncertain. The ends were cut back, 2 bases at V and 0 bases at J, with 12 bases in the middle. The CDR3 is made up of 16 amino acids. Germline CDR1 is SNHLY and CDR2 is FYNNEI. The CDR3 nucleotides read TGTGCCAGCAGTGAATGGGGATCTCCTAGCACAGATACGCAGTATTTT. The encoded protein is CASSEWGSPSTDTQYF.

This rearrangement joins TRBV19 to TRBJ1-4; D perhaps matches TRBD1 (5 bases). CDR1 LNHDA and CDR2 SQIVND come from the germline V gene (reference sequence). V shed 6 bases and J shed 5 bases, with 16 bases lying between them. This CDR3 region has 15 residues. The CDR3 sequence is CASSRPGRDNEKLFF. CDR3 in DNA: TGTGCCAGTAGCCGTCCAGGGCGAGACAATGAAAAACTGTTTTTT.